This TCR beta chain is from a study of shared clonotypes between healthy human individuals (dated by TCRdb to 2020 to 2022). Describing the broader study: The cohort included three men and two women between 18 and 49 years of age. Different laboratories and diverse techniques were used to prepare libraries and sequence TCR repertoires, to increase sequencing depth and limit assay-specific biases. For each donor, CD4 naive and CD4 memory were each given three plates, CD8 naive was given two plates, and CD8 memory was given one plate. Between about 0.94 and 8.9 billion PBMCs per donor were obtained by leukapheresis. To estimate repertoire size and how much clonotypes are shared between individuals, the study performed deep sequencing of blood TCR repertoires from a handful of healthy adults.

The CDR3 holds 11 amino acids from the cysteine to the phenylalanine. The retained sequence is limited to the CDR3, 33 bases, with the frame set at the first base. The junction carries 9 bases between V and J, which are trimmed by 4 bases and 5 bases respectively. Based on the germline V gene, the CDR1 and CDR2 sequences are SQVTM and ANQGSEA. Using the deep immunoSEQ assay, TCR CDR3 regions were amplified from genomic DNA by multiplex PCR. Extracted genomic DNA from each cell subset was distributed evenly across all wells of several immunoSEQ 96-well plates, and each plate was treated as a replicate. For sorted subsets, 200 to 250 ng genomic DNA, equal to about 30,000 T cell genomes, was loaded into each replicate PCR. The purified libraries were quantified using a Qubit 3.0 fluorometer, sized with a Bioanalyzer 2100, and then quantified again using the KAPA Library Quantification kit. Each immunoSEQ 96-well plate was sequenced on its own single-read 150-cycle Illumina NextSeq 550 flow cell. The paper's processing steps were these. Because the immunoSEQ output held only junctional sequences and lacked quality scores, the filtering could not match the filtering applied to full-length reads. Sequences were annotated with PyIR, a Python wrapper for IgBLAST v1.9, using IMGT germline references to assign V/J genes and CDR3. Reads were filtered out if the reads had weak V/J assignments (E-value above 1e-6), no CDR3, stop codons, out-of-frame junctions, or ambiguous translated residues. A V3J clonotype was defined by an identical inferred V gene, J gene, and CDR3 amino acid sequence. The percentage overlap between two repertoires was calculated by dividing the number of shared unique clonotypes by the size of the smaller repertoire. Three approaches were used to assess repertoire richness: RTK rarefaction, the Chao1 estimator, and Recon v2.1 estimates of unobserved clonotypes. For all TCRbeta clonotypes obtained by the gDNA method from a few donors, generation probabilities were computed with OLGA. TCRdb re-hosts the immuneACCESS table, in-frame sequences only. Its copies lack some clones; in the studies checked, an unresolved V gene accounts for under half of them, and the cause for the rest is not known. V, J and clone size are taken as reported in that table, and D and trimming were inferred from the DNA itself. The sample yields some 2 million clones; roughly 95% were counted once. Of the sample, 1% to 1.5% is held by the ten largest clones.

CD8 naive samples were obtained by positive selection for CCR7 among CD45RO-negative cells, yielding a CD45RA+CCR7+ population from which TemRA cells were excluded. The donors were healthy, HIV-negative adults who had no recently reported acute infections or vaccinations. Every donor was a Caucasian adult residing in Nashville, Tennessee, USA. Blood was collected by leukapheresis, and PBMCs were isolated by Ficoll-Histopaque density gradient centrifugation and then cryopreserved in liquid nitrogen vapor phase. Purity and quantity of every magnetically sorted T cell population were checked by analytical flow cytometry. Genomic DNA was isolated from each sorted fraction and quantified by UV absorbance on a Nanodrop 2000c. A remark on this clone: The clone's antigen remains unknown. Base qualities are not provided; no much larger clone lies one nucleotide away.

Broader findings and caveats from the paper: Compared with non-shared clonotypes, the clonotypes found in all four sorted-subset donors had higher generation probabilities. Larger estimated clonotype richness was generally found for naive subsets than for memory subsets. Sampling was restricted to blood, and TCR repertoires in tissue are likely to differ from TCR repertoires in blood. Even with the large sequencing depth, rarefaction of the sorted-subset datasets indicated that sequencing was incomplete. Because the study included a small number of donors, the genetic and exposure-history diversity represented was limited. When several donors were compared, the shared fraction of clonotypes was about 5.2% for naive CD4, roughly 3.4% for naive CD8, 2% to 2.5% for memory CD4, and 0.35% to 0.4% for memory CD8. Based on pairwise subsampling, the degree of clonotype sharing among donors was expected to be affected by sequencing depth.

The sample was naive CD8+ T cells sorted from blood. The sample's cell subset or site, from its label and the paper: CD45RA+CCR7+. The V and J segments used are TRBV29-1 and TRBJ2-7; no confident D gene assignment can be made. The TCR originated in a man between 18 and 35 years old in good health. The CDR3 corresponds to CSVGVDDEQYF. The DNA sequence is as follows: TGCAGCGTTGGCGTAGACGACGAGCAGTACTTC.